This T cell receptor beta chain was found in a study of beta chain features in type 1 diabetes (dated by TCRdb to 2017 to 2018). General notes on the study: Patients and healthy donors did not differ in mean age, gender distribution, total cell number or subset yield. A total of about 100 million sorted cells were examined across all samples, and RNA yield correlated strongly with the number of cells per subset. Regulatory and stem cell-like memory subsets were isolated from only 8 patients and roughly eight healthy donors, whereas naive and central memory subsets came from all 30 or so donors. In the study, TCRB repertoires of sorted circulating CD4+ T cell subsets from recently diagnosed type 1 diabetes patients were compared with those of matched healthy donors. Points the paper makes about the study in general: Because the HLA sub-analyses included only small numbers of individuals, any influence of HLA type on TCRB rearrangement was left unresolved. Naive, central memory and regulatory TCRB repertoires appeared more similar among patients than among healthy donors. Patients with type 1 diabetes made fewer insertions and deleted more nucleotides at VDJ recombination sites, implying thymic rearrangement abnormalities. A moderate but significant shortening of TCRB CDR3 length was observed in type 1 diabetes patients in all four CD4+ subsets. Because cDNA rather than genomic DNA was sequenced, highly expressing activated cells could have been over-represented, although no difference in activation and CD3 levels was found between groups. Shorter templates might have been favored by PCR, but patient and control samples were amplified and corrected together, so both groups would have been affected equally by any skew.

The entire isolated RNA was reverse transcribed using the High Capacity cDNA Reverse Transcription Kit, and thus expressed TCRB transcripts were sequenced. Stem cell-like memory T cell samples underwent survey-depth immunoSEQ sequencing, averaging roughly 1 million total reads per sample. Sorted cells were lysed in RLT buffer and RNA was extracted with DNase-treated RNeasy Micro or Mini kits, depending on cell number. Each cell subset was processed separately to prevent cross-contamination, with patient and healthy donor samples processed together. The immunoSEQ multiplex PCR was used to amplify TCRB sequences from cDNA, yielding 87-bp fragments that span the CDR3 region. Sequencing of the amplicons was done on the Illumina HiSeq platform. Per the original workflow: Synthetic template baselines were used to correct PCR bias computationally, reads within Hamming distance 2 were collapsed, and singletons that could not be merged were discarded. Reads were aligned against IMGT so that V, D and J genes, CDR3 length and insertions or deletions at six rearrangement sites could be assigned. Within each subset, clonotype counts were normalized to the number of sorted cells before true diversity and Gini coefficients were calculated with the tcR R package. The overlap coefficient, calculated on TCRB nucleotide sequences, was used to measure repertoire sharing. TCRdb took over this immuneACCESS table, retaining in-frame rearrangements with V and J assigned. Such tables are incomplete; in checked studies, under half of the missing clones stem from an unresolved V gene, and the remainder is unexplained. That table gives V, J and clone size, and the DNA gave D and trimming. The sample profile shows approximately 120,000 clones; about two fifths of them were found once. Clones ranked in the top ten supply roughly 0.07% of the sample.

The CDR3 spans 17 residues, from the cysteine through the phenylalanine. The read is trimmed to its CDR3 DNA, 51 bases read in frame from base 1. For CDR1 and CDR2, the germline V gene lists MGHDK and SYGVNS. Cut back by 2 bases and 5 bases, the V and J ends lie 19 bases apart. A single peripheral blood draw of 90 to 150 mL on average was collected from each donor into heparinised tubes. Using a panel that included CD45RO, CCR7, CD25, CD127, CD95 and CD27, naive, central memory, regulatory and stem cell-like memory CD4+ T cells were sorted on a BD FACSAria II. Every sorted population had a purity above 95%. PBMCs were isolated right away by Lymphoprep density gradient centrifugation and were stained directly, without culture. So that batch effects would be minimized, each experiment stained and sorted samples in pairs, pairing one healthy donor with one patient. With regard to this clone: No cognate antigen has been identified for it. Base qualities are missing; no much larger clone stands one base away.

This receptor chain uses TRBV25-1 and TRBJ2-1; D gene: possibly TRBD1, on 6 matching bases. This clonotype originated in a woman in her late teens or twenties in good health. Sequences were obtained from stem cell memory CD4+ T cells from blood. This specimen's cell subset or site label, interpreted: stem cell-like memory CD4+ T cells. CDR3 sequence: CASSEERWVQGHNEQFF. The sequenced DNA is TGTGCCAGCAGTGAAGAAAGGTGGGTCCAGGGGCACAATGAGCAGTTCTTC. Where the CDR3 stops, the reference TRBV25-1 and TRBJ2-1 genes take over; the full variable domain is EADIYQTPRYLVIGTGKKITLECSQTMGHDKMYWYQQDPGMELHLIHYSYGVNSTEKGDLSSESTVSRIRTEHFPLTLESARPSHTSQYLCASSEERWVQGHNEQFFGPGTRLTVL.